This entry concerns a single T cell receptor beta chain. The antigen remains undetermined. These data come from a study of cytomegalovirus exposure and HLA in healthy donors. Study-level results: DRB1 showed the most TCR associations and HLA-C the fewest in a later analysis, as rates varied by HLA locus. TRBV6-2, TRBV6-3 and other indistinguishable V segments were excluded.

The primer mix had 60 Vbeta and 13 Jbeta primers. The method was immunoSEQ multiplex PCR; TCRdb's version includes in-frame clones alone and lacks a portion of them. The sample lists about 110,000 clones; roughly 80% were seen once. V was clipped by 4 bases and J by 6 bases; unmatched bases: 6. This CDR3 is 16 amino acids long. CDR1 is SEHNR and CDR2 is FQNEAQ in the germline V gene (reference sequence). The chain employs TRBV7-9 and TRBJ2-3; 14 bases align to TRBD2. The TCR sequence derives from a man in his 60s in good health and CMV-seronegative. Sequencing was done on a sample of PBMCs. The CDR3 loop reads CASSSTSGGAPDTQYF. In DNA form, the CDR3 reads TGTGCCAGCAGCTCGACTAGCGGGGGGGCCCCGGATACGCAGTATTTT.